These 20 T cell receptor beta chains came from one sample sequenced in a study of blood T cell repertoires in COVID-19 (dated by TCRdb to the early 2020s). To prepare the library, the immunoSEQ multiplex PCR assay was applied. TCRdb provides this immuneACCESS table in a form limited to in-frame rearrangements. Some clones are lacking; in checked studies, under half of them reflect an unresolved V gene, and why the rest are absent is not known. The sample data list some 100,000 clones, and 85% to 90% of these were observed just once. The ten largest make up roughly 7.4% of the sample. Sample: peripheral blood. These TCRs come from a woman aged 70 to 79 with acute or convalescent COVID-19.

The CDR3 region is CASSIVHPDTQYF. CDR3 sequence (DNA): TGTGCCAGTAGTATAGTTCATCCCGATACGCAGTATTTT. The chain links TRBV19 to TRBJ2-3; D gene uncertain. CDR1 is LNHDA and CDR2 is SQIVND in the germline V gene (reference sequence). The V end was cut by 1 base, the J end by 6 bases, with 8 bases between. This CDR3 contains 13 residues.

The V and J genes are TRBV6-5 and TRBJ1-1; the match to TRBD1 covers 10 bases. This CDR3 has 15 amino acids. J lost 1 base, V lost 4 bases, and 3 bases had no gene match. Germline V gives CDR1 MNHEY, CDR2 SVGAGI. In nucleotides, the CDR3 is TGTGCCAGCAGTTTGGGACAGGGGTGGAACACTGAAGCTTTCTTT. Protein product: CASSLGQGWNTEAFF.

The chain carries TRBV4-1 and TRBJ1-2; D is possibly TRBD1 (6 bases). The germline V gene has CDR1 MGHRA and CDR2 YSYEKL. This CDR3 region has 15 residues. The germline V and J ends were trimmed by 5 bases and 7 bases, with 20 bases remaining between them. CDR3 protein: CASSETGRAFFGYTF. The DNA for the CDR3 is TGCGCCAGCAGCGAGACAGGAAGGGCGTTTTTTGGCTACACCTTC.

The gene calls are TRBV5-1 and TRBJ2-5; D ambiguous. V was pared by 4 bases and J by 1 base, with 8 bases between. The germline CDR1 and CDR2 sequences are SGHRS and YFSETQ. This CDR3 comprises 13 residues. The CDR3 DNA sequence: TGCGCCAGCAGCGGCGGCTCCCAAGAGACCCAGTACTTC. Translated: CASSGGSQETQYF. Looking up the rest from reference TRBV5-1 and TRBJ2-5 gives the full variable domain: KAGVTQTPRYLIKTRGQQVTLSCSPISGHRSVSWYQQTPGQGLQFLFEYFSETQRNKGNFPGRFSGRQFSNSRSEMNVSTLELGDSALYLCASSGGSQETQYFGPGTRLLVL.

The CDR3 DNA follows: TGTGCCTGGACAGGGGACACTGAAGCTTTCTTT. It yields the protein CAWTGDTEAFF. V is TRBV30 and J is TRBJ1-1; D may be TRBD1 (6 bases). The CDR3 contains 11 residues. With 4 bases removed from V and 3 bases from J, the gap between germline ends came to 6 bases. Germline V gene data show CDR1 as GTSNPN and CDR2 as SVGIG (reference sequence).

DNA of the CDR3: TGTGCCAGCAGTGAATGGGAGGGCTACACCTTC. This codes for CASSEWEGYTF. The V and J genes are TRBV2 and TRBJ1-2; no definite D call. This CDR3 is 11 amino acids long. Germline V lookup: CDR1 SNHLY, CDR2 FYNNEI. The V end lost 2 bases, the J end lost 8 bases, and 6 bases lay between the germline ends.

This clone was detected only once. The gene calls are TRBV15 and TRBJ2-7, with D tentatively TRBD1 (5 bases). This CDR3 region has 13 residues. Germline V CDR1 and CDR2: LNHNV, YYDKDF (reference sequence). V shed 5 bases and J shed 7 bases, with 15 bases lying between them. CDR3 sequence (DNA): TGTGCCACCAGCTTTAGTTTGGGGCGTGAGCAGTACTTC. Translating gives CATSFSLGREQYF.

The chain carries TRBV2 and TRBJ2-7; 10 bases match TRBD1. CDR3 length equals 12 residues. Germline-derived CDR1 and CDR2 are SNHLY and FYNNEI. V lost 9 bases, J lost 4 bases, and 3 bases stayed unmatched. CDR3 nucleotide sequence: TGTGCCAGTCGGACAGGGGGTTACGAGCAGTACTTC. It is translated as CASRTGGYEQYF.

CDR3 sequence reads: CASTRTGGDEQYF. CDR3 nucleotide sequence: TGTGCCAGCACCCGGACAGGGGGAGACGAGCAGTACTTC. The rearrangement joins TRBV14 to TRBJ2-7, with 10 bases fitting TRBD1. CDR3 length: 13 amino acids. Germline V gives CDR1 SGHDN, CDR2 FVKESK. With 7 bases clipped from V and 5 bases from J, the junction kept 5 bases outside the gene matches.

This chain joins TRBV28 and TRBJ2-7; a possible D gene is TRBD2 (6 bases). The CDR3 is 15 amino acids. V was shortened by 7 bases and J by 1 base, with 17 bases between the two germline ends. The germline V gene has CDR1 MDHEN and CDR2 SYDVKM. The CDR3 nucleotides read TGTGCCAGCATCCAAGCGGGCAGCATATCCTACGAGCAGTACTTC. This encodes CASIQAGSISYEQYF.

This chain connects TRBV28 to TRBJ2-6; no definite D call. CDR1 MDHEN and CDR2 SYDVKM come from the germline V gene. The CDR3 length is 16 residues. Trimming left V 5 bases short and J 4 bases short, with 15 bases between. The CDR3 coding sequence is TGTGCCAGCAGTCCCCCACTTGGGCAGGGGGCCAACGTCCTGACTTTC. Translating it yields CASSPPLGQGANVLTF.

The V call is TRBV27, the J call TRBJ1-1, with 9 bases fitting TRBD1. The CDR3 covers 16 residues. Germline values: CDR1 MNHEY, CDR2 SMNVEV (reference sequence). Trimming took 6 bases from V and 4 from J; bases not matched to a gene: 12. The CDR3 here is CASRPDRGGWATEAFF. The CDR3 DNA reads TGTGCCAGCAGGCCAGACAGGGGGGGGTGGGCCACTGAAGCTTTCTTT.

The J gene is TRBJ2-1, the V gene TRBV9; tentative D call: TRBD2 (6 bases). Germline V CDR1 and CDR2: SGDLS, YYNGEE. Trimming shortened V by 1 base and J by 5 bases, and 16 bases separated the two germline ends. CDR3 size: 16 residues. The CDR3 DNA reads TGTGCCAGCAGCGTACGGATTTTAGCGGCTCACAATGAGCAGTTCTTC. The encoded protein is CASSVRILAAHNEQFF. Full variable domain (outside the CDR3, taken from reference TRBV9 and TRBJ2-1): DSGVTQTPKHLITATGQRVTLRCSPRSGDLSVYWYQQSLDQGLQFLIQYYNGEERAKGNILERFSAQQFPDLHSELNLSSLELGDSALYFCASSVRILAAHNEQFFGPGTRLTVL.

Turning to this clone: This specimen includes other DNA sequences encoding the same CDR3. This chain uses TRBV5-1 with TRBJ2-2, with D possibly being TRBD2 (6 bases). CDR1 is SGHRS and CDR2 is YFSETQ in the germline V gene. Deletions cut 4 bases from V and 1 base from J, with 14 bases between. The CDR3 consists of 16 residues. CDR3 protein: CASSLTGTQNTGELFF. CDR3 bases: TGCGCCAGCAGCCTAACCGGGACTCAGAACACCGGGGAGCTGTTTTTT.

The rearrangement links TRBV24-1 to TRBJ2-1, with a weak D call TRBD2 (6 bases). This CDR3 comprises 15 residues. Trimming shortened V by 9 bases and J by 0 bases, and 14 bases separated the two germline ends. Per the germline V gene, CDR1 is KGHDR and CDR2 is SFDVKD. For the CDR3, the DNA is TGTGCCACCGAAGCGACTAGTATCTCCTACAATGAGCAGTTCTTC. It yields the protein CATEATSISYNEQFF.

DNA of the CDR3: TGTGCCACCAGTGATCCGACTGGGACTAGCGGGGGGATGAGCGGGGAGCTGTTTTTT. This encodes CATSDPTGTSGGMSGELFF. J is TRBJ2-2 and V is TRBV24-1, with TRBD2 matching over 15 bases. The germline gives CDR1 KGHDR, CDR2 SFDVKD. V was pared by 3 bases and J by 7 bases, with 11 bases of the junction left unmatched. This CDR3 region has 19 residues.

V usage is TRBV18 and J usage is TRBJ1-2; possibly TRBD1 for D (6 bases). V shed 1 base and J shed 3 bases, with 9 bases lying between them. The length of the CDR3 is 14 residues. Looked up from germline, CDR1 is KGHSH and CDR2 is LQKENI. The CDR3 coding sequence is TGTGCCAGCTCACCACGACAGGAATACTATGGCTACACCTTC. It specifies CASSPRQEYYGYTF.

About this clone itself: Other nucleotide sequences in the sample specify the same CDR3. The V call is TRBV18, the J call TRBJ1-5; TRBD1 is a possible D gene (6 bases). This CDR3 region has 13 residues. Germline CDR1 KGHSH, CDR2 LQKENI. V lost 3 bases and J 4 bases, leaving 7 bases between the germline ends. The CDR3 nucleotides read TGTGCCAGCTCACCCGACAGGAATCAGCCCCAGCATTTT. Protein sequence: CASSPDRNQPQHF.

This sequence joins TRBV5-1 and TRBJ2-5, with 7 nucleotides matching TRBD2. The CDR3 has 13 residues. V lost 5 bases and J lost 7; bases outside the gene matches: 8. Germline V lookup: CDR1 SGHRS, CDR2 YFSETQ. CDR3 coding DNA: TGCGCCAGCAGTCAGGCGGGAGCGCTGACCCAGTACTTC. Translating it yields CASSQAGALTQYF.

This clone appeared a few times. The CDR3 nucleotides are TGTGCCAGCAGACAGAGTCTTTTGACAGATACGCAGTATTTT. Translated, it gives CASRQSLLTDTQYF. The chain combines TRBV27 with TRBJ2-3; no clear D. Germline CDR1 MNHEY, CDR2 SMNVEV (reference sequence). The CDR3 covers 14 residues. The germline V and J ends were trimmed by 6 bases and 3 bases, with 13 bases remaining between them.